A selection of T cell receptor beta chains follows, all from one sample in a study of PD-L1 blockade in urothelial cancer. Sequencing was performed with immunoSEQ multiplex PCR; in TCRdb, only in-frame clones are kept and a portion is missing. The data show about 50,000 clones, with 70% to 90% seen just once and less than 2% held by the top ten. Material: PBMCs, obtained around atezolizumab (anti-PD-L1) treatment. Receptors were obtained from a man aged 50 to 60 with urothelial cancer. The CDR3 runs from the conserved cysteine through the conserved F or W. The order of the fields is D gene, V gene, clone size, J gene, CDR3 DNA, CDR3 protein. A D gene is named only where the DNA matches it firmly. Some rows have no size entry. The others give once, few or many, or a class for an expanded clone.

D: NA; V: TRBV7-9; size: NA; J: TRBJ2-5; DNA: TGTGCCAGCAGCTTCCCCGTCACAGAACAAGAGACCCAGTACTTC; CDR3: CASSFPVTEQETQYF
D: NA; V: TRBV27; size: NA; J: TRBJ2-7; DNA: TGTGCCAGCAGTTCTATATCAGGGGAGCAGTACTTC; CDR3: CASSSISGEQYF
D: NA; V: TRBV5-5; size: NA; J: TRBJ1-1; DNA: TGTGCCAGCAGCTTGGGACATGGGTTTGACACTGAAGCTTTCTTT; CDR3: CASSLGHGFDTEAFF
D: NA; V: TRBV7-9; size: few; J: TRBJ1-6; DNA: TGTGCCAGCAGCTTAGGAGACAGGTTTCTATCACCCCTCCACTTT; CDR3: CASSLGDRFLSPLHF
D: TRBD1; V: TRBV15; size: NA; J: TRBJ2-3; DNA: TGTGCCACCAGCAGGGACAGGGGAAGGACAGATACGCAGTATTTT; CDR3: CATSRDRGRTDTQYF
D: TRBD2; V: TRBV6-1; size: NA; J: TRBJ2-2; DNA: TGTGCCAGCGCTCGACTAGCGGGAGCGGCCGGGGAGCTGTTTTTT; CDR3: CASARLAGAAGELFF
D: TRBD1; V: TRBV9; size: NA; J: TRBJ2-7; DNA: TGTGCCAGCAGCGTAAATCAGGACAGGGGAGGCTCCTACGAGCAGTACTTC; CDR3: CASSVNQDRGGSYEQYF
D: NA; V: TRBV14; size: once; J: TRBJ2-1; DNA: TGTGCCAGCAGCCAAGCCCCGGGGATGGCCCTCAGGGAGCAGTTCTTC; CDR3: CASSQAPGMALREQFF
D: NA; V: TRBV28; size: NA; J: TRBJ2-3; DNA: TGTGCCAGCAGTTCGCCCGAGCGGAGTTTCACAGATACGCAGTATTTT; CDR3: CASSSPERSFTDTQYF
D: NA; V: TRBV11-3; size: NA; J: TRBJ2-2; DNA: TGTGCCAGCAGCTTAGACGGGATCGCAGGGACTCCCGGGGAGCTGTTTTTT; CDR3: CASSLDGIAGTPGELFF
D: NA; V: TRBV7-2; size: once; J: TRBJ1-6; DNA: TGTGCCAGCAGCTTAGAACAGGGAAATTCACCCCTCCACTTT; CDR3: CASSLEQGNSPLHF
D: NA; V: TRBV5-6; size: few; J: TRBJ2-1; DNA: TGTGCCAGCAGCGGCCTCCGAGAGCAGTTCTTC; CDR3: CASSGLREQFF
D: TRBD2; V: TRBV5-1; size: NA; J: TRBJ2-2; DNA: TGCGCCAGCACCTTGGTCGGGGGAGGGAGGAACACCGGGGAGCTGTTTTTT; CDR3: CASTLVGGGRNTGELFF
D: TRBD1; V: TRBV7-8; size: NA; J: TRBJ1-5; DNA: TGTGCCAGCAGCTTAGAGCCAGGGGGCTCTCAGCCCCAGCATTTT; CDR3: CASSLEPGGSQPQHF
D: TRBD2; V: TRBV5-6; size: NA; J: TRBJ2-3; DNA: TGTGCCAGCAGCTCTTACGGAGCGGGAGGGAATACGCAGTATTTT; CDR3: CASSSYGAGGNTQYF
D: TRBD2; V: TRBV9; size: NA; J: TRBJ2-1; DNA: TGTGCCAGCAGTCGCAAAGGGACTAGCGGGAGCTATGAGCAGTTCTTC; CDR3: CASSRKGTSGSYEQFF
D: NA; V: TRBV9; size: once; J: TRBJ2-1; DNA: TGTGCCAGCAGCCCGCTAGGGGTAACGAGCTCCTACAATGAGCAGTTCTTC; CDR3: CASSPLGVTSSYNEQFF
D: NA; V: TRBV11-2; size: NA; J: TRBJ2-7; DNA: TGTGCCAGCAGCTCCCGACAGAAAACCATTTACGAGCAGTACTTC; CDR3: CASSSRQKTIYEQYF
D: TRBD2; V: TRBV4-3; size: NA; J: TRBJ2-2; DNA: TGCGCCAGCAGCCAAAACGGACTAGCGGTGACGATTGGCGGGGAGCTGTTTTTT; CDR3: CASSQNGLAVTIGGELFF
D: NA; V: TRBV18; size: NA; J: TRBJ2-5; DNA: TGTGCCAGCTCCGTCCCGGGGGGCCAGGAGACCCAGTACTTC; CDR3: CASSVPGGQETQYF
D: TRBD1; V: TRBV4-3; size: NA; J: TRBJ2-7; DNA: TGCGCCAGCAGCCAAGTTTGGGACAGCTCCTACGAGCAGTACTTC; CDR3: CASSQVWDSSYEQYF
D: NA; V: TRBV29-1; size: NA; J: TRBJ2-1; DNA: TGCAGCGTTGATGACGAAATTTTACGGGAGTCCTACAATGAGCAGTTCTTC; CDR3: CSVDDEILRESYNEQFF
D: TRBD2; V: TRBV10-3; size: once; J: TRBJ2-7; DNA: TGTGCCAGCGGAGCGGGGGGAGCCTACGAGCAGTACTTC; CDR3: CASGAGGAYEQYF
D: TRBD1; V: TRBV4-3; size: NA; J: TRBJ2-2; DNA: TGCGCCAGCAGCCGACAGGGGGCTTCCGGGGAGCTGTTTTTT; CDR3: CASSRQGASGELFF
D: TRBD2; V: TRBV5-6; size: once; J: TRBJ2-2; DNA: TGTGCCAGCAGCTCCCGGGGACTAGATATCACCGGGGAGCTGTTTTTT; CDR3: CASSSRGLDITGELFF
D: TRBD2; V: TRBV10-2; size: NA; J: TRBJ2-1; DNA: TGCGCCAGCAGAACAGCACTAGCGGGAGGGCCCTACAATGAGCAGTTCTTC; CDR3: CASRTALAGGPYNEQFF
D: TRBD2; V: TRBV27; size: NA; J: TRBJ2-1; DNA: TGTGCCAGCAGCGGGACTAGCGGGGGGGCTAGGAATGAGCAGTTCTTC; CDR3: CASSGTSGGARNEQFF
D: TRBD1; V: TRBV18; size: once; J: TRBJ1-4; DNA: TGTGCCAGCTCACCCGTAATGGGTGGAGGGGGCGAAAAACTGTTTTTT; CDR3: CASSPVMGGGGEKLFF
D: TRBD2; V: TRBV28; size: NA; J: TRBJ2-3; DNA: TGTGCCAGCAGTATTAGCGGGATGCAGGATACGCAGTATTTT; CDR3: CASSISGMQDTQYF